By sample share, the clone carrying this T cell receptor beta chain is medium-sized. Its target is not known. These data come from a study of lung T cells in sarcoidosis with Löfgren's syndrome. The CDR3 runs 15 residues. Germline lookup yields CDR1 SGHVS and CDR2 FNYEAQ. V dropped 2 bases and J dropped 6 bases, with 13 bases sitting between them. Study findings and constraints: Sarcoidosis antigen recognition was only suggested, antigen unidentified. TRAV12-1 preferentially paired with TRBV2, with homologous CDR3s.

TCRdb reprocessed the reads with MiXCR, giving one entry per CDR3 protein. The data contain around 2,000 distinct CDR3 sequences, around a fifth of them singletons. This sequence originates from a human donor with sarcoidosis (Löfgren's syndrome or another form), or a control subject (not recorded which). The rearrangement joins TRBV7-6 to TRBJ2-2, with D possibly being TRBD2 (7 bases). The sequenced material came from CD4+ T cells from bronchoalveolar lavage. The DNA of the CDR3 is TGTGCCAGCAGCTTAACGGGGGGCATCTCCGGGGAGCTGTTTTTT. This encodes CASSLTGGISGELFF. Based on the CDR3 plus reference TRBV7-6 and TRBJ2-2, the full variable domain is GAGVSQSPRYKVTKRGQDVALRCDPISGHVSLYWYRQALGQGPEFLTYFNYEAQQDKSGLPNDRFSAERPEGSISTLTIQRTEQRDSAMYRCASSLTGGISGELFFGEGSRLTVL.